The following is a T cell receptor beta chain sequence with its context. The entry originates in a study of cytomegalovirus exposure and HLA in healthy donors. Use of 60 Vbeta and 13 Jbeta primers characterized the PCR. Profiling relied on immunoSEQ multiplex PCR, and the TCRdb table lists in-frame clones only, not all of them. The table records more than 60,000 clones, around 80% of them present only once. The germline V gene encodes CDR1 GTSNPN and CDR2 SVGIG (reference sequence). V shed 6 bases, J shed 5 bases, and the junction held 2 bases outside the gene matches. The CDR3 runs 13 residues. This TCR came from a woman younger than 45 in good health and CMV-seronegative. This chain links TRBV30 with TRBJ1-6; 9 positions match TRBD1. Material for sequencing was PBMCs. CDR3 nucleotide sequence: TGTGCCTGTCGGGACAGGGATAATTCACCCCTCCACTTT. As protein: CACRDRDNSPLHF. Full variable domain (missing parts from reference TRBV30 and TRBJ1-6): SQTIHQWPATLVQPVGSPLSLECTVEGTSNPNLYWYRQAAGRGLQLLFYSVGIGQISSEVPQNLSASRPQDRQFILSSKKLLLSDSGFYLCACRDRDNSPLHFGNGTRLTVT.